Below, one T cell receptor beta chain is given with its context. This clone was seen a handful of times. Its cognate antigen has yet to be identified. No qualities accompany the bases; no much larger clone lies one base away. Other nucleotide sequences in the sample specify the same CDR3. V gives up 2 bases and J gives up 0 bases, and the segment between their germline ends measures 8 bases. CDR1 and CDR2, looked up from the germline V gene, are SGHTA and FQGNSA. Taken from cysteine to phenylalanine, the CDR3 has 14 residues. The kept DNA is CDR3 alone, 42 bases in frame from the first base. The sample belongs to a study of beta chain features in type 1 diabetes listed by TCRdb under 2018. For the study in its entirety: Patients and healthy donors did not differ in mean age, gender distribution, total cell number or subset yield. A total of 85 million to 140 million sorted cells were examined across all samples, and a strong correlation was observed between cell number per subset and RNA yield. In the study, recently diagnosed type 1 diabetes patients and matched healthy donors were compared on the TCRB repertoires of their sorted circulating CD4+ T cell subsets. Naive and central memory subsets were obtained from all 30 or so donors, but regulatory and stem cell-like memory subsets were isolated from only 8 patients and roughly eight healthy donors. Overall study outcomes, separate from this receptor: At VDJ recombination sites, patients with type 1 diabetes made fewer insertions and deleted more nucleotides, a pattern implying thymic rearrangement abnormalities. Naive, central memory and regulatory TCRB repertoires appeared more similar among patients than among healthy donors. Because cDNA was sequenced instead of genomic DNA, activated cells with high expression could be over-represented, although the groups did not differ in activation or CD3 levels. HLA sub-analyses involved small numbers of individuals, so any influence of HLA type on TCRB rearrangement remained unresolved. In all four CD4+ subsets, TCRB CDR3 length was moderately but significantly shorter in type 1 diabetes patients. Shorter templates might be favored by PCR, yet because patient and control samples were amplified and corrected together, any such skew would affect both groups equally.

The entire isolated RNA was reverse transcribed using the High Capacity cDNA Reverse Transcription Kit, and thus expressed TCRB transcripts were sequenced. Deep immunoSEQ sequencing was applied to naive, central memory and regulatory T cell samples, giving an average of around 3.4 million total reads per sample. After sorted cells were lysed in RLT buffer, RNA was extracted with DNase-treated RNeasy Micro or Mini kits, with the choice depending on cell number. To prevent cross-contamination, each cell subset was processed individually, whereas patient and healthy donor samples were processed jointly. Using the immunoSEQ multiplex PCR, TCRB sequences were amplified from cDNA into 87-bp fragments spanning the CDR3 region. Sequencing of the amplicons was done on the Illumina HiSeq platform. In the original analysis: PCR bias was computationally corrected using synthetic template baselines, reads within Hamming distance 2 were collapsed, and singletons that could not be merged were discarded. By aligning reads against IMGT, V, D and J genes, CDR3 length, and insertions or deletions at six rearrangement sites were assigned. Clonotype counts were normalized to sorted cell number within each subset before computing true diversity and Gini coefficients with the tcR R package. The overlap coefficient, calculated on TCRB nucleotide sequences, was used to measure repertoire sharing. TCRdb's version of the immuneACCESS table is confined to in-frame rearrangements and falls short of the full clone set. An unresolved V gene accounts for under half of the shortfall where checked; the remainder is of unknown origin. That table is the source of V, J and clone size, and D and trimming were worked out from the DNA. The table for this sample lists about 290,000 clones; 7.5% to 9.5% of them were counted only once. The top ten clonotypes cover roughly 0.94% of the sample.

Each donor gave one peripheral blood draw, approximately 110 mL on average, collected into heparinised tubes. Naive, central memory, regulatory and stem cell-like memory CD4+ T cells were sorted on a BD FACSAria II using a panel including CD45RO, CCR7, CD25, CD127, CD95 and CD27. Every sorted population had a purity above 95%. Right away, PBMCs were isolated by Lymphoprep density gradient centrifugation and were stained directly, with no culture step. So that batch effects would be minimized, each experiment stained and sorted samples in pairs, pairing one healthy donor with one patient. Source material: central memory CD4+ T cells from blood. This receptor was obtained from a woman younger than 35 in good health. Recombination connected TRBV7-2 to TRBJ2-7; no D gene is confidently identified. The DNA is TGTGCCAGCAGCTTATCCCACAGCTCCTACGAGCAGTACTTC. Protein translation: CASSLSHSSYEQYF. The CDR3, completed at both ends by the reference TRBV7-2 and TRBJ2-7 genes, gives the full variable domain GAGVSQSPSNKVTEKGKDVELRCDPISGHTALYWYRQSLGQGLEFLIYFQGNSAPDKSGLPSDRFSAERTGGSVSTLTIQRTQQEDSAVYLCASSLSHSSYEQYFGPGTRLTVT.